This TCR beta chain was observed in a study of blood T cell repertoires in COVID-19. The overall study: Samples of COVID-19 (acute and convalescent) were obtained from the United States, Italy and Spain.

CDR1 and CDR2 (germline): MNHEY, SMNVEV (reference sequence). Between the trimmed V and J ends, which lost 4 bases and 0 bases, there was a span of 10 bases. The CDR3 has 15 residues. The table came from immunoSEQ multiplex PCR; TCRdb's copy has only in-frame clones and leaves some out. The table has 250,000 to 350,000 clones, approximately 86% seen once. The V gene is TRBV27, the J gene TRBJ1-5, with D uncertain. Sequenced: peripheral blood. The clonotype originates from a man aged 18 to 29 with active or convalescent COVID-19. CDR3 nucleotides: TGTGCCAGCAGTTACGGAGGATATAGCAATCAGCCCCAGCATTTT. It translates to CASSYGGYSNQPQHF.